What follows is one TCR beta chain and its context. This entry is derived from a study of blood T cell repertoires in COVID-19. Across the whole study: From T cells, B-cell-depleted T cells, or PBMCs came the material, which was cDNA or gDNA.

Original data processing: Reference gene primer amplification gave estimated nucleated cell counts. Method: immunoSEQ multiplex PCR; TCRdb's copy keeps in-frame clones and lacks some. That table gives V, J and clone size, and the DNA gave D and trimming. The data show approximately 230,000 clones, roughly nine tenths seen once. Trimming shortened V by 6 bases and J by 2 bases, and 11 bases separated the two germline ends. The germline V gene encodes CDR1 SNHLY and CDR2 FYNNEI. The CDR3 loop spans 14 amino acids. Material: PBMCs or T cells enriched from blood (not recorded which). V gene TRBV2 combines with J gene TRBJ2-4, with D possibly matching TRBD1 (6 bases). The clonotype originates from a young woman with acute COVID-19. The CDR3 loop reads CASRGTGTKNIQYF. CDR3 nucleotides: TGTGCCAGCAGGGGTACAGGGACCAAAAACATTCAGTACTTC.